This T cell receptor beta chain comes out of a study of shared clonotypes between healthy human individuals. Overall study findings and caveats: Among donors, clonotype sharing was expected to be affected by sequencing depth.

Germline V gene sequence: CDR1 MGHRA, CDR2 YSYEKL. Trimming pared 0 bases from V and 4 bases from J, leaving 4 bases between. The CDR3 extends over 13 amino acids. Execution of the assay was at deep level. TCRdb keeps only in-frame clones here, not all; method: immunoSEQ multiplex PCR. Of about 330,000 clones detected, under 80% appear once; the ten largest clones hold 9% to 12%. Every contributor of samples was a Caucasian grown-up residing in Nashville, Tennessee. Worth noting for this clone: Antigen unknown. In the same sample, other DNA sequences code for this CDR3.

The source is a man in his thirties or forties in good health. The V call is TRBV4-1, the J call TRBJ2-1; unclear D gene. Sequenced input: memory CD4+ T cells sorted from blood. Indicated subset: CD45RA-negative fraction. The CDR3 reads CASSQDYYNEQFF. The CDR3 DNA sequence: TGCGCCAGCAGCCAAGACTATTACAATGAGCAGTTCTTC.